The text below deals with one T cell receptor beta chain. Its cognate antigen is unknown. The study sequenced cultured CD4+ T cell DNA using the Oncomine TCR Beta short-read assay. In TCRdb, the PCR reads were re-called with MiXCR into one record per CDR3 protein. The sample lists 10,000 to 13,000 distinct CDR3 sequences, 53% occurring once. Treatment here: roughly ten-day PBMC culture with coronavirus spike peptide pools or control peptides (ViraFEST assay). The data stem from a study of vaccination and CD4 T cells after COVID-19. The germline V gene has CDR1 MDHEN and CDR2 SYDVKM. This CDR3 has 16 residues. With 5 bases clipped from V and 7 bases from J, the junction kept 10 bases outside the gene matches.

This TCR was sampled from a human donor who had recovered from COVID-19. Sequencing was carried out using CD4+ T cells from blood, cultured in vitro. The rearrangement joins TRBV28 to TRBJ2-4, with 11 nucleotides matching TRBD1. In nucleotides, the CDR3 is TGTGCCAGCAGTCCCTCAGGACAGGGGGCGCGGAACATTCAGTACTTC. It translates to CASSPSGQGARNIQYF. Full variable domain (rest looked up from reference TRBV28 and TRBJ2-4): DVKVTQSSRYLVKRTGEKVFLECVQDMDHENMFWYRQDPGLGLRLIYFSYDVKMKEKGDIPEGYSVSREKKERFSLILESASTNQTSMYLCASSPSGQGARNIQYFGAGTRLSVL.